The 3 T cell receptor beta chains below were found in one sample sequenced in a study of identical twins. TCRdb passed the 5' RACE reads through MiXCR, listing each CDR3 protein once. Of 280,000 or so distinct CDR3 sequences in the sample, 6.5% to 9.5% are singletons; the top ten hold approximately 2%. These data were likewise used in another study, on yellow fever vaccine responses in identical twins.

Sequenced sample: memory (CD45RO+) T cells sorted from blood. These receptor sequences come from a woman in her late teens or twenties in good health.

This clonotype was observed a handful of times. The chain carries TRBV11-2 and TRBJ2-2; D is possibly TRBD1 (5 bases). This CDR3 comprises 15 residues. CDR1 SGHAT and CDR2 FQNNGV come from the germline V gene. Deletions cut 3 bases from V and 4 bases from J, with 12 bases between. The CDR3 DNA follows: TGTGCCAGCAGCTTGCGACAGACGAGCACCGGGGAGCTGTTTTTT. This translates into CASSLRQTSTGELFF.

V usage is TRBV6-1 and J usage is TRBJ1-2, with D perhaps matching TRBD1 (5 bases). Trimming pared 7 bases from V and 2 bases from J, leaving 23 bases between. The CDR3 has 17 residues. Germline lookup yields CDR1 MNHNS and CDR2 SASEGT. CDR3 loop: CASKGGTGGARNYGYTF. Written as DNA, the CDR3 is TGTGCCAGCAAGGGCGGAACCGGAGGGGCTCGGAACTATGGCTACACCTTC.

This clonotype was counted between two and nine times. This chain uses TRBV29-1 with TRBJ2-1; D is ambiguous. CDR3 length: 10 residues. Germline loops: CDR1 SQVTM, CDR2 ANQGSEA. The V end lost 4 bases, the J end lost 7 bases, and 5 bases lay between the germline ends. CDR3 residues: CSVAQNEQFF. CDR3 coding DNA: TGCAGCGTTGCCCAAAATGAGCAGTTCTTC.